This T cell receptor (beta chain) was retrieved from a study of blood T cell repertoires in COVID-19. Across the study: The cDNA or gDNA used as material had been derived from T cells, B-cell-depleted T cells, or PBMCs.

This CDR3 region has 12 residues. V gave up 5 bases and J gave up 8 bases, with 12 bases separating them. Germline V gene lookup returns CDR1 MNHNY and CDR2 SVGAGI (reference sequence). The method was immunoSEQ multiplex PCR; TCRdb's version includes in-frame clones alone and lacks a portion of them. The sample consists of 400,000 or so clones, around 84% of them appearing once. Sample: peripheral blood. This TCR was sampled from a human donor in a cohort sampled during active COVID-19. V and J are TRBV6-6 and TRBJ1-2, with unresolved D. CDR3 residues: CASSRSREGYTF. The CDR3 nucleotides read TGTGCCAGCAGTCGATCCCGGGAGGGCTACACCTTC.